These 18 T cell receptor beta chains were all obtained from the same sample, sequenced in a study of T cell changes during pregnancy in multiple sclerosis. The protocol was immunoSEQ multiplex PCR, while the TCRdb copy is restricted to in-frame clones and leaves out a portion. There are 56,000 or so clones in the sample; approximately 90% occur only once, and approximately 2.1% lies in the top ten. The sequenced sample was peripheral blood, obtained in the first trimester of pregnancy. The source is a female donor in good health, enrolled as a control in a pregnancy study.

The V and J genes are TRBV7-9 and TRBJ2-3, with TRBD1 as a possible D gene (5 bases). The germline V gene encodes CDR1 SEHNR and CDR2 FQNEAQ (reference sequence). CDR3 length: 15 residues. V lost 5 bases, J lost 0 bases, and 12 bases lay in between. CDR3 sequence: CASSAQGGSTDTQYF. DNA of the CDR3: TGTGCCAGCAGCGCCCAGGGTGGAAGCACAGATACGCAGTATTTT.

The chain is built from TRBV19 and TRBJ2-1, with D possibly being TRBD2 (5 bases). Germline V CDR1 and CDR2: LNHDA, SQIVND (reference sequence). This CDR3 is 13 amino acids long. V was pared by 3 bases and J by 3 bases, with 6 bases between. The CDR3 loop is CASSIRDYNEQFF. In DNA form, the CDR3 reads TGTGCCAGTAGTATTCGGGACTACAATGAGCAGTTCTTC.

The genes are TRBV5-1 and TRBJ2-1; D remains ambiguous. The germline gives CDR1 SGHRS, CDR2 YFSETQ. Trimming shortened V by 3 bases and J by 4 bases, and 5 bases separated the two germline ends. The CDR3 sequence is 12 residues long. CDR3 DNA sequence: TGCGCCAGCAGCTCTACTTACAATGAGCAGTTCTTC. Residues: CASSSTYNEQFF. Based on the CDR3 plus reference TRBV5-1 and TRBJ2-1, the full variable domain is KAGVTQTPRYLIKTRGQQVTLSCSPISGHRSVSWYQQTPGQGLQFLFEYFSETQRNKGNFPGRFSGRQFSNSRSEMNVSTLELGDSALYLCASSSTYNEQFFGPGTRLTVL.

The chain links TRBV6-6 to TRBJ2-7; D gene uncertain. The CDR3 covers 13 residues. Trimming removed 6 bases at V and 3 bases at J, with 12 bases between. Germline values: CDR1 MNHNY, CDR2 SVGAGI (reference sequence). The chain's CDR3 is CASRESVYYEQYF. CDR3 nucleotides: TGTGCCAGCAGAGAGTCCGTCTACTACGAGCAGTACTTC.

This chain joins TRBV6-1 and TRBJ2-5; TRBD1 is a possible D gene (6 bases). Germline CDR1 is MNHNS and CDR2 is SASEGT. This CDR3 contains 15 residues. V lost 7 bases to trimming and J lost 2 bases, with 17 bases between them. Here the CDR3 reads CASNKYQGQQETQYF. CDR3 nucleotides: TGTGCCAGCAACAAATATCAGGGGCAACAAGAGACCCAGTACTTC.

This chain uses TRBV4-2 with TRBJ2-5; 11 nucleotides agree with TRBD2. The CDR3 is 16 residues long. Germline trimming cut 0 bases from V and 5 bases from J; bases unmatched to any gene: 5. Germline V CDR1 and CDR2: LGHNA, YNFKEQ. The CDR3 region is CASSQDASGGPETQYF. DNA of the CDR3: TGTGCCAGCAGCCAAGATGCTAGCGGGGGGCCGGAGACCCAGTACTTC.

V is TRBV7-9 and J is TRBJ2-2, with D perhaps TRBD1 (7 bases). The CDR3 runs 15 residues. Trimming left V 7 bases short and J 2 bases short, with 14 bases between. Germline V gene sequence: CDR1 SEHNR, CDR2 FQNEAQ (reference sequence). The CDR3 protein is CASTPRGVNTGELFF. The CDR3, as DNA: TGTGCCAGCACCCCCAGGGGGGTTAACACCGGGGAGCTGTTTTTT.

V and J are TRBV5-1 and TRBJ2-2, with D unclear. Germline values: CDR1 SGHRS, CDR2 YFSETQ. Trimming removed 5 bases from V and 5 bases from J, with 4 bases in between. The CDR3 is 11 amino acids. The CDR3 here is CASSSTGELFF. In DNA, the CDR3 is TGCGCCAGCAGTAGTACCGGGGAGCTGTTTTTT.

J is TRBJ1-4 and V is TRBV14; D is ambiguous. Germline V CDR1 and CDR2: SGHDN, FVKESK. Trimming took 0 bases from V and 7 from J, leaving 12 bases between them. The CDR3 is 15 residues long. CDR3 loop: CASSQDPGVGEKLFF. As DNA, the CDR3 is TGTGCCAGCAGCCAAGATCCAGGTGTTGGTGAAAAACTGTTTTTT.

This clone has only one observation. This chain joins TRBV9 and TRBJ2-5, with 9 bases lining up with TRBD2. Germline lookup yields CDR1 SGDLS and CDR2 YYNGEE. This CDR3 comprises 17 residues. V was clipped by 0 bases and J by 2 bases; unmatched bases: 8. The CDR3 DNA follows: TGTGCCAGCAGCGTAGGCGCGGGAGGGATGGAACAAGAGACCCAGTACTTC. Protein sequence: CASSVGAGGMEQETQYF.

The chain combines TRBV2 with TRBJ2-5; the match to TRBD2 covers 8 bases. This CDR3 is 16 amino acids long. Germline assignment: CDR1 SNHLY and CDR2 FYNNEI. V shed 0 bases, J shed 5 bases, and the junction held 8 bases outside the gene matches. The CDR3 DNA follows: TGTGCCAGCAGTGAAGCGTCAAGCGGGGGTGGGGAGACCCAGTACTTC. Its translation: CASSEASSGGGETQYF.

The chain joins TRBV7-9 to TRBJ2-1; D not resolved. CDR1 is SEHNR and CDR2 is FQNEAQ in the germline V gene (reference sequence). CDR3 size: 11 residues. Trimming cost V 4 bases and J 5 bases, with 3 bases left between them. The CDR3 sequence: CASSYNNEQFF. The DNA for the CDR3 is TGTGCCAGCAGCTATAACAATGAGCAGTTCTTC.

The CDR3 region has the DNA TGTGCCAGCAGTGGAGGGACAGGGCCCTACAATGAGCAGTTCTTC. Translating gives CASSGGTGPYNEQFF. The chain employs TRBV6-4 and TRBJ2-1; 9 nucleotides line up with TRBD1. In germline, CDR1 is MRHNA, CDR2 SNTAGT. J lost 2 bases, V lost 4 bases, and 3 bases had no gene match. The CDR3 runs 15 residues.

In its sample, this clone was seen once. V is TRBV7-2 and J is TRBJ1-1, with D uncertain. Germline CDR1 SGHTA, CDR2 FQGNSA. CDR3 length: 16 residues. Trimming took 1 base from V and 0 from J, leaving 12 bases between them. The CDR3, as DNA: TGTGCCAGCAGCTTAGATGATGGCCTTTTGAACACTGAAGCTTTCTTT. Translated: CASSLDDGLLNTEAFF.

The J gene is TRBJ2-7, the V gene TRBV7-9; TRBD2 matches at 9 bases. V lost 8 bases to trimming and J lost 6 bases; unmatched junction nucleotides: 11. CDR3 length equals 14 residues. CDR1 and CDR2 (germline): SEHNR, FQNEAQ (reference sequence). DNA of the CDR3: TGTGCCAGCCGACGTGCACTAGCGGGTTCCGAGCAGTACTTC. Amino acid sequence: CASRRALAGSEQYF.

V and J are TRBV7-2 and TRBJ2-2, with D possibly matching TRBD1 (6 bases). CDR3 size: 16 residues. Germline V gives CDR1 SGHTA, CDR2 FQGNSA. Trimming took off 1 base at V and 2 bases at J, with 11 bases between the two ends. DNA of the CDR3: TGTGCCAGCAGCTTAGGGGGGCAGGGTAACACCGGGGAGCTGTTTTTT. Translation gives CASSLGGQGNTGELFF.

This chain uses TRBV18 with TRBJ2-1; 9 bases are shared with TRBD2. With V trimmed by 0 bases and J by 7 bases, 7 bases remained unmatched. This CDR3 is built from 16 residues. CDR1 is KGHSH and CDR2 is LQKENI in the germline V gene. CDR3 nucleotides: TGTGCCAGCTCACCACCTGGACTAGCGACCCGAAATGAGCAGTTCTTC. Translated: CASSPPGLATRNEQFF.

This chain connects TRBV27 to TRBJ1-1, with TRBD1 as a possible D gene (5 bases). V gave up 2 bases and J gave up 4 bases, with 11 bases separating them. Germline V gene lookup returns CDR1 MNHEY and CDR2 SMNVEV (reference sequence). This CDR3 region has 14 residues. CDR3 loop: CASSLAGPLTEAFF. The CDR3 region has the DNA TGTGCCAGCAGTTTAGCAGGGCCCCTCACTGAAGCTTTCTTT.